The 6 T cell receptor beta chains presented below share a single source sample, sequenced in a study of graft-versus-host responses after intestinal transplantation. Libraries were prepared by immunoSEQ multiplex PCR; TCRdb keeps only in-frame clonotypes and omits some of them. This sample has 74,000 or so clones, with about 90% found just once. The material was PBMCs, obtained 98 days after intestinal transplantation. The receptors were gathered from a human patient who received an intestinal transplant, so some T cells may come from the graft donor.

The rearrangement joins TRBV6-5 to TRBJ1-1; D unresolved. Trimming pared 0 bases from V and 1 base from J, leaving 9 bases between. Germline V gene data show CDR1 as MNHEY and CDR2 as SVGAGI. The CDR3 covers 15 residues. For the CDR3, the DNA is TGTGCCAGCAGTTACTCCCTGAAATGGAACACTGAAGCTTTCTTT. Encoded protein: CASSYSLKWNTEAFF.

The J gene is TRBJ1-1, the V gene TRBV30; D not resolved. Trimming took off 3 bases at V and 4 bases at J, with 15 bases between the two ends. The CDR3 is 14 amino acids. Germline lookup yields CDR1 GTSNPN and CDR2 SVGIG (reference sequence). The DNA for the CDR3 is TGTGCCTGGAGGGACTCCCGGTCGGTCACTGAAGCTTTCTTT. Amino acid sequence: CAWRDSRSVTEAFF.

This chain joins TRBV9 and TRBJ1-6, with TRBD1 matching over 8 bases. CDR3 length equals 15 residues. With 2 bases clipped from V and 5 bases from J, the junction kept 3 bases outside the gene matches. CDR1 and CDR2 from the germline V gene are SGDLS and YYNGEE. The CDR3 bases are TGTGCCAGCAGCGTCACAGGGGGAAATAATTCACCCCTCCACTTT. Its translation is CASSVTGGNNSPLHF.

The genes are TRBV19 and TRBJ2-5; TRBD1 matches at 9 bases. The CDR3 has 14 residues. Germline V gene data show CDR1 as LNHDA and CDR2 as SQIVND (reference sequence). With 3 bases clipped from V and 2 bases from J, the junction kept 1 base outside the gene matches. The CDR3 sequence is CASSMGTGQETQYF. CDR3 coding DNA: TGTGCCAGTAGTATGGGGACAGGGCAAGAGACCCAGTACTTC. The whole variable domain, remainder taken from reference TRBV19 and TRBJ2-5, is DGGITQSPKYLFRKEGQNVTLSCEQNLNHDAMYWYRQDPGQGLRLIYYSQIVNDFQKGDIAEGYSVSREKKESFPLTVTSAQKNPTAFYLCASSMGTGQETQYFGPGTRLLVL.

In regard to this clone: Different DNA sequences within this sample yield the same CDR3. This chain links TRBV6-5 with TRBJ1-6; D is undetermined. There are 13 residues in the CDR3. CDR1 and CDR2 (germline): MNHEY, SVGAGI. Between the trimmed V and J ends, which lost 2 bases and 5 bases, there was a span of 4 bases. The CDR3 coding sequence is TGTGCCAGCAGTTACAGGGATAATTCACCCCTCCACTTT. Protein sequence: CASSYRDNSPLHF.

J is TRBJ2-1 and V is TRBV5-4; weak D call: TRBD2 (7 bases). CDR3 length equals 15 residues. CDR1 and CDR2 from the germline V gene are SGHNT and YYREEE (reference sequence). With 1 base removed from V and 2 bases from J, the gap between germline ends came to 10 bases. DNA of the CDR3: TGTGCCAGCAGCTTGAAGGGGGGGACCTACAATGAGCAGTTCTTC. This encodes CASSLKGGTYNEQFF.